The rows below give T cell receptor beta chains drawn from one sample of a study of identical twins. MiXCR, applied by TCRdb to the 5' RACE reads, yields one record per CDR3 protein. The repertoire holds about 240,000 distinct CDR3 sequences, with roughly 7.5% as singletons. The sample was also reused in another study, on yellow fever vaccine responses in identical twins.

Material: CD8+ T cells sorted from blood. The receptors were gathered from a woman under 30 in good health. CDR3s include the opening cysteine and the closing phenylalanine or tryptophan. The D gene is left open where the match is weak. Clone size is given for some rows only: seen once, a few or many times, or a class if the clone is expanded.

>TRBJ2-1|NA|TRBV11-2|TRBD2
CASSLDLAISGNHNEQFF
TGTGCCAGCAGCTTAGATCTGGCGATTAGCGGGAACCACAATGAGCAGTTCTTC
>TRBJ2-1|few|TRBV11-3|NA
CASFGGDSYNEQFF
TGTGCCAGCTTCGGAGGCGATTCGTACAATGAGCAGTTCTTC
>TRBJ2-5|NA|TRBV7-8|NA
CASSLNFLGGARPYQETQYF
TGTGCCAGCAGCTTAAATTTTTTGGGGGGCGCCCGTCCGTACCAAGAGACCCAGTACTTC
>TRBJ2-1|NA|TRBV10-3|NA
CAISEPGEQFF
TGTGCCATCAGTGAGCCAGGTGAGCAGTTCTTC
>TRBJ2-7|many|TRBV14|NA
CASSGGTGGVYEQYF
TGTGCCAGCAGCGGGGGCACAGGTGGAGTCTACGAGCAGTACTTC
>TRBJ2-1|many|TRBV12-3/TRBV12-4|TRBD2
CASSFRLAGYEQFF
TGTGCCAGCAGTTTTAGACTAGCGGGTTATGAGCAGTTCTTC
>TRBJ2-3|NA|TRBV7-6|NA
CASSRGGGPMDTQYF
TGTGCCAGCAGCCGAGGAGGGGGGCCAATGGATACGCAGTATTTT
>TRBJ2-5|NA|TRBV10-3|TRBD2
CAISESPGLAGVQQETQYF
TGTGCCATCAGTGAGTCGCCGGGACTAGCGGGAGTACAACAAGAGACCCAGTACTTC
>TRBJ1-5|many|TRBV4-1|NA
CASSQARGKGQPQHF
TGCGCCAGCAGCCAAGCAAGGGGGAAGGGTCAGCCCCAGCATTTT
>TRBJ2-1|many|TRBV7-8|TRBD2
CASSLSGTSGSLTYNEQFF
TGTGCCAGCAGCTTGTCCGGGACTAGCGGGAGTCTTACTTACAATGAGCAGTTCTTC